Reported below is one T cell receptor (beta chain). The CDR3 runs 11 residues. Trimming left V 4 bases short and J 8 bases short, with 8 bases between. The source of the sample is a study of T-cell memory formation after mild COVID-19. TCRdb independently ran MiXCR on the 5' RACE reads; one entry per CDR3 protein. This table holds about 350,000 distinct CDR3 sequences, approximately 13% found once. The chain recombines TRBV12-3 or TRBV12-4 with TRBJ1-2; D is undetermined. The sample was PBMCs or a T cell subset sorted from them (not recorded which). The clonotype comes from a man younger than 30 who had mild COVID-19 (a few samples of this study predate the infection). Cell type and time point are not known. The CDR3 nucleotides are TGTGCCAGCAGTTCCGGAGCCGGCTACACCTTC. Protein: CASSSGAGYTF.